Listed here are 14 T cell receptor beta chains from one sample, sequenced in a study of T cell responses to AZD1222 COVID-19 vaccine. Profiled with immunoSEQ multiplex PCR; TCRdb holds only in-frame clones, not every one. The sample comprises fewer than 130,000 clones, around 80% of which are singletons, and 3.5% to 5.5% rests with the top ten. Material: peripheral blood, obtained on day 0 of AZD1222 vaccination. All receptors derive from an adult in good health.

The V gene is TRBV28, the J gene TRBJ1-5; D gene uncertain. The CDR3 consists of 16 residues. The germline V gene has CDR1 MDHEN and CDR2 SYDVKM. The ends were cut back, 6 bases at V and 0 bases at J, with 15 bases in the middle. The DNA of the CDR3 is TGTGCCAGCAGCCTGTTTGGAAGATATAGCAATCAGCCCCAGCATTTT. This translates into CASSLFGRYSNQPQHF.

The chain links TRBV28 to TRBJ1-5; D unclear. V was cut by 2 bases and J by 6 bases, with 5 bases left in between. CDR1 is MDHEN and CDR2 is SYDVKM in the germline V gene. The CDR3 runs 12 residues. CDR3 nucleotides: TGTGCCAGCAGTTTACTACCTCAGCCCCAGCATTTT. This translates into CASSLLPQPQHF. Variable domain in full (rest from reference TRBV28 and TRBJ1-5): DVKVTQSSRYLVKRTGEKVFLECVQDMDHENMFWYRQDPGLGLRLIYFSYDVKMKEKGDIPEGYSVSREKKERFSLILESASTNQTSMYLCASSLLPQPQHFGDGTRLSIL.

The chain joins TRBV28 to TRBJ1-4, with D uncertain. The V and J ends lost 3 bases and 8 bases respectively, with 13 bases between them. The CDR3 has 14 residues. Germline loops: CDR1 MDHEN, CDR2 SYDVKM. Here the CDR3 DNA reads TGTGCCAGCAGTTTGGGTCAGTCCGGGGAAAAACTGTTTTTT. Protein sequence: CASSLGQSGEKLFF. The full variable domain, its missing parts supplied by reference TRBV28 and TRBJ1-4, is DVKVTQSSRYLVKRTGEKVFLECVQDMDHENMFWYRQDPGLGLRLIYFSYDVKMKEKGDIPEGYSVSREKKERFSLILESASTNQTSMYLCASSLGQSGEKLFFGSGTQLSVL.

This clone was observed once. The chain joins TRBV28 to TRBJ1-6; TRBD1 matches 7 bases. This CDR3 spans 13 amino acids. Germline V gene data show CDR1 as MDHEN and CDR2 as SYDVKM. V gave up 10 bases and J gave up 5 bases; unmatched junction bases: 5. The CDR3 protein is CAINDRDNSPLHF. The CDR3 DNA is TGTGCCATCAACGACAGGGATAATTCACCCCTCCACTTT.

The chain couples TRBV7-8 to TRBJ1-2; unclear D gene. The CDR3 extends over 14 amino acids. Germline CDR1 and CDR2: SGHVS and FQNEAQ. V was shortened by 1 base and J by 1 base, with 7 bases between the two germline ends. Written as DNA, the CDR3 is TGTGCCAGCAGCTTAGGCCGACTTAACTATGGCTACACCTTC. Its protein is CASSLGRLNYGYTF.

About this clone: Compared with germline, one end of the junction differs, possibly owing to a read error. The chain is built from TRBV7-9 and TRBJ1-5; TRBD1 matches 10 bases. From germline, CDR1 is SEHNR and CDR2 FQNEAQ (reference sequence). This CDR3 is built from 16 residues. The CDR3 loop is CVSSLGQGVGNQPQHF. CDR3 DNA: TGTGTCAGCAGCTTAGGACAGGGGGTTGGCAATCAGCCCCAGCATTTT.

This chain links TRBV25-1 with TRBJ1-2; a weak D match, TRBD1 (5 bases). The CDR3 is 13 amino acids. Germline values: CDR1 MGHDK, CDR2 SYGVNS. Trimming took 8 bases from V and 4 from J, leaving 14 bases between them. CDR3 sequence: CASATGSSYGYTF. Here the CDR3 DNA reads TGTGCCAGCGCAACAGGTTCGTCCTATGGCTACACCTTC.

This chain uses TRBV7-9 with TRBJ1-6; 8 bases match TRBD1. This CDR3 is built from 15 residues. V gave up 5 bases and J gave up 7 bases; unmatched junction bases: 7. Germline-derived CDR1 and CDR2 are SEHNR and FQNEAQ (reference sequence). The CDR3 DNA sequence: TGTGCCAGCAGCCGCCAGACAGGGGAAAATTCACCCCTCCACTTT. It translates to CASSRQTGENSPLHF.

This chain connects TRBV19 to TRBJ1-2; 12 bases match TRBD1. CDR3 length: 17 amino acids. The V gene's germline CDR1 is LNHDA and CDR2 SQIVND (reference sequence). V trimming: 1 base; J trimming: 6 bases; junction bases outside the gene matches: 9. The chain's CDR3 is CASSIGDRGRVFNGYTF. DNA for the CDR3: TGTGCCAGTAGTATAGGGGACAGGGGGCGCGTCTTCAATGGCTACACCTTC. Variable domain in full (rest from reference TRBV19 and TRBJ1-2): DGGITQSPKYLFRKEGQNVTLSCEQNLNHDAMYWYRQDPGQGLRLIYYSQIVNDFQKGDIAEGYSVSREKKESFPLTVTSAQKNPTAFYLCASSIGDRGRVFNGYTFGSGTRLTVV.

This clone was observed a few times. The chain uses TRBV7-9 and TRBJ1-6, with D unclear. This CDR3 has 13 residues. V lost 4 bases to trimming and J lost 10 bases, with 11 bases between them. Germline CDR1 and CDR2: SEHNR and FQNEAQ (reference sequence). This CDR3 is CASSYRTDSPLHF. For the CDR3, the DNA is TGTGCCAGCAGCTACCGGACGGACTCACCCCTCCACTTT.

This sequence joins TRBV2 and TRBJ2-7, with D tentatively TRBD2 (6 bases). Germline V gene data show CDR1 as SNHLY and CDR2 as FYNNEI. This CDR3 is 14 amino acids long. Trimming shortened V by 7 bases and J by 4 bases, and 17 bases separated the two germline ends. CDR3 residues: CASIGLTSGYEQYF. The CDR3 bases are TGTGCCAGCATTGGCTTGACTAGTGGGTACGAGCAGTACTTC.

The CDR3 spells CAISENPELYEQYF. CDR3 DNA: TGTGCCATCAGTGAGAATCCAGAACTCTACGAGCAGTACTTC. The gene calls are TRBV10-3 and TRBJ2-7; D remains unclear. The CDR3 totals 14 residues. CDR1 is ENHRY and CDR2 is SYGVKD in the germline V gene. V lost 2 bases and J 3 bases, leaving 11 bases between the germline ends.

CDR3 sequence: CASSSPLQDRGYEQYF. The CDR3 coding sequence is TGTGCCAGCAGTTCCCCACTTCAGGACAGGGGGTACGAGCAGTACTTC. This rearrangement joins TRBV6-5 to TRBJ2-7, with 10 bases that match TRBD1. V shed 4 bases, J shed 4 bases, and the junction held 10 bases outside the gene matches. This CDR3 region has 16 residues. Germline V gene data show CDR1 as MNHEY and CDR2 as SVGAGI.

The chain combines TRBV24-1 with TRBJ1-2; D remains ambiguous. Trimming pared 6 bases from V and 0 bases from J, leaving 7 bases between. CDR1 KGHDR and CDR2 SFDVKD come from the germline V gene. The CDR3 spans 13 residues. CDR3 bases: TGTGCCACCAGTAAAGGAACTAACTATGGCTACACCTTC. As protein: CATSKGTNYGYTF.